The 20 T cell receptor beta chains presented below share a single source sample, sequenced in a study of blood T cell repertoires in COVID-19. The table came from immunoSEQ multiplex PCR; TCRdb's copy has only in-frame clones and leaves some out. The data contain about 200,000 clones, approximately 90% of them singletons. The sample consisted of PBMCs or T cells enriched from blood (not recorded which). The receptors derive from a young man who had recovered from COVID-19.

This clone has just one count. The gene calls are TRBV7-6 and TRBJ2-1; 7 nucleotides agree with TRBD2. Germline assignment: CDR1 SGHVS and CDR2 FNYEAQ. Trimming cost V 7 bases and J 0 bases; bases outside gene matches: 21. There are 20 residues in the CDR3. The CDR3: CASIDRTSSLPQSSYNEQFF. The DNA for the CDR3 is TGTGCCAGCATCGATAGGACTAGTTCCCTCCCTCAAAGCTCCTACAATGAGCAGTTCTTC.

This clone was counted only a few times. The chain uses TRBV21-1 and TRBJ1-1. TRBV21-1 is a documented pseudogene. This CDR3 region has 15 residues. CDR3 DNA sequence: TGTGCCAGCAGCAAGGGAGGAGTTTTGTTCACTGAAGCTTTCTTT. It encodes CASSKGGVLFTEAFF.

This sequence joins TRBV19 and TRBJ2-7, with D tentatively TRBD2 (5 bases). The germline CDR1 and CDR2 sequences are LNHDA and SQIVND (reference sequence). This CDR3 is 11 amino acids long. The V and J ends lost 4 bases and 7 bases respectively, with 8 bases between them. Here the CDR3 DNA reads TGTGCCAGTAGTAATTCGGGGGAGCAGTACTTC. Translation gives CASSNSGEQYF.

This sequence joins TRBV4-1 and TRBJ2-5; D possibly corresponds to TRBD1 (6 bases). CDR1 and CDR2 from the germline V gene are MGHRA and YSYEKL. V lost 4 bases to trimming and J lost 4 bases, with 13 bases between them. CDR3 length: 14 amino acids. CDR3 nucleotides: TGCGCCAGCAGCCCCCCAGGGGTCCCAGAGACCCAGTACTTC. It codes for CASSPPGVPETQYF.

This rearrangement joins TRBV3-1 (or the pseudogene TRBV3-2) to TRBJ1-6; 9 bases agree with TRBD1. Per the germline V gene, CDR1 is LGHDT and CDR2 is YNNKEL (reference sequence). CDR3 length: 16 amino acids. The J segment lost 7 bases and the V segment lost 1 base, leaving 5 bases of the junction unmatched. The CDR3: CASSQVQTGGNSPLHF. CDR3 DNA: TGTGCCAGCAGCCAAGTCCAGACAGGGGGAAATTCACCCCTCCACTTT.

In this sample, this clone turned up once. V is TRBV5-6 and J is TRBJ2-2; D unresolved. Germline V CDR1 and CDR2: SGHDT, YYEEEE. V lost 4 bases and J 5 bases, leaving 9 bases between the germline ends. The CDR3 has 13 amino acids. CDR3 in DNA: TGTGCCAGCAGCCCACTCCAAACCGGGGAGCTGTTTTTT. Amino acid sequence: CASSPLQTGELFF.

The V call is TRBV28, the J call TRBJ1-1; 7 nucleotides align to TRBD1. Germline CDR1 MDHEN, CDR2 SYDVKM. Trimming removed 5 bases from V and 6 bases from J; junction bases left unmatched: 9. The CDR3 has 14 residues. CDR3 nucleotides: TGTGCCAGCAGTAAAGGGGGCAGTTCAGCTGAAGCTTTCTTT. Translated: CASSKGGSSAEAFF.

The chain joins TRBV7-8 to TRBJ1-2, with 9 bases matching TRBD1. This CDR3 spans 16 amino acids. With V trimmed by 1 base and J by 11 bases, 14 bases remained unmatched. Per the germline V gene, CDR1 is SGHVS and CDR2 is FQNEAQ. CDR3 sequence (DNA): TGTGCCAGCAGCTTAGATGGGGGGGTGGACAGGGGATCTTACACCTTC. Protein sequence: CASSLDGGVDRGSYTF. Variable domain in full (rest from reference TRBV7-8 and TRBJ1-2): GAGVSQSPRYKVAKRGQDVALRCDPISGHVSLFWYQQALGQGPEFLTYFQNEAQLDKSGLPSDRFFAERPEGSVSTLKIQRTQQEDSAVYLCASSLDGGVDRGSYTFGSGTRLTVV.

This clone showed up just once. V gene TRBV19 combines with J gene TRBJ1-4; D ambiguous. Trimming removed 5 bases at V and 0 bases at J, with 10 bases between. There are 15 residues in the CDR3. Germline assignment: CDR1 LNHDA and CDR2 SQIVND (reference sequence). The CDR3 sequence: CASSPRGSTNEKLFF. For the CDR3, the DNA is TGTGCCAGTAGTCCCCGGGGATCAACTAATGAAAAACTGTTTTTT.

CDR3 sequence (DNA): TGTGCCAGCAGCCACTTAACAGGGAGAGGAACCGGGGAGCTGTTTTTT. Translation gives CASSHLTGRGTGELFF. The chain has TRBV14 and TRBJ2-2; D is possibly TRBD1 (6 bases). V lost 3 bases, J lost 5 bases, and 16 bases lay in between. The CDR3 runs to 16 residues. Per germline, CDR1 SGHDN and CDR2 FVKESK.

The V gene is TRBV30, the J gene TRBJ2-3, with D possibly TRBD2 on 6 matching bases. CDR3 length: 15 residues. Between the trimmed V and J ends, which lost 3 bases and 2 bases, there was a span of 15 bases. Germline CDR1 is GTSNPN and CDR2 is SVGIG (reference sequence). CDR3 in DNA: TGTGCCTGGAGCGGCCTGGACTACCTCACAGATACGCAGTATTTT. Translation: CAWSGLDYLTDTQYF.

The chain is built from TRBV29-1 and TRBJ2-1; a possible D gene is TRBD1 (6 bases). CDR1 and CDR2 (germline): SQVTM, ANQGSEA. CDR3 length: 14 amino acids. V was pared by 0 bases and J by 6 bases, with 12 bases between. The CDR3 protein is CSVEDKWGLNEQFF. The CDR3 nucleotides are TGCAGCGTTGAAGATAAGTGGGGGCTCAATGAGCAGTTCTTC.

This chain connects TRBV7-2 to TRBJ1-2, with 9 positions matching TRBD1. The CDR3 consists of 13 residues. Germline CDR1 reads SGHTA; CDR2 reads FQGNSA. V trimming: 2 bases; J trimming: 7 bases; junction bases outside the gene matches: 2. The CDR3 region has the DNA TGTGCCAGCAGCTTAACAGGGGGCATTGGCTACACCTTC. It specifies CASSLTGGIGYTF.

V is TRBV5-5 and J is TRBJ2-2, with TRBD1 identical over 9 bases. CDR1 SGHKS and CDR2 YYEKEE come from the germline V gene (reference sequence). The CDR3 loop spans 15 amino acids. The V and J ends lost 6 bases and 6 bases, in that order; junction bases with no gene match: 9. In nucleotides, the CDR3 is TGTGCCAGCACCCGGGACAGGGAAGTGGCCGGGGAGCTGTTTTTT. Translation: CASTRDREVAGELFF.

The table lists this clone with a few counts. The V call is TRBV28, the J call TRBJ2-7; a weak D match, TRBD1 (5 bases). CDR1 MDHEN and CDR2 SYDVKM come from the germline V gene. V was pared by 3 bases and J by 4 bases, with 22 bases between. The CDR3 loop spans 17 amino acids. The CDR3 sequence: CASSFSQYGAGWYEQYF. DNA for the CDR3: TGTGCCAGCAGTTTTTCCCAATATGGGGCAGGCTGGTACGAGCAGTACTTC.

The CDR3 region is CASSLGGATNEKLFF. DNA for the CDR3: TGCGCCAGCAGCCTCGGGGGGGCAACTAATGAAAAACTGTTTTTT. The V gene is TRBV5-1, the J gene TRBJ1-4; D may be TRBD1 (5 bases). CDR3 length: 15 amino acids. V lost 4 bases, J lost 0 bases, and 10 bases lay in between. CDR1 is SGHRS and CDR2 is YFSETQ in the germline V gene. Based on the CDR3 plus reference TRBV5-1 and TRBJ1-4, the full variable domain is KAGVTQTPRYLIKTRGQQVTLSCSPISGHRSVSWYQQTPGQGLQFLFEYFSETQRNKGNFPGRFSGRQFSNSRSEMNVSTLELGDSALYLCASSLGGATNEKLFFGSGTQLSVL.

The chain joins TRBV10-2 to TRBJ2-7; 7 nucleotides align to TRBD1. CDR3 length equals 13 residues. V was clipped by 1 base and J by 3 bases; unmatched bases: 0. CDR1 is WSHSY, CDR2 SAAADI, per germline. CDR3 coding DNA: TGCGCCAGCAGTGAGTACAGGGGCTACGAGCAGTACTTC. Translating it yields CASSEYRGYEQYF.

The chain links TRBV5-1 to TRBJ2-5; 8 positions agree with TRBD2. The ends lost 9 bases at V and 2 bases at J; junction bases unmatched: 12. CDR3 length: 15 residues. CDR1 and CDR2 from the germline V gene are SGHRS and YFSETQ. CDR3 DNA: TGCGCCAAAACTGGGCGGGGGGCACAACAAGAGACCCAGTACTTC. This codes for CAKTGRGAQQETQYF.

The V gene is TRBV7-9, the J gene TRBJ2-7; maybe TRBD1 (5 bases). Germline V CDR1 and CDR2: SEHNR, FQNEAQ (reference sequence). Between the trimmed V and J ends, which lost 2 bases and 7 bases, there was a span of 6 bases. The CDR3 covers 11 residues. The CDR3 region is CASSLQGEQYF. The CDR3 DNA reads TGTGCCAGCAGCTTACAGGGAGAGCAGTACTTC.

The chain joins TRBV7-9 to TRBJ1-5; D uncertain. Between the trimmed V and J ends, which lost 3 bases and 1 base, there was a span of 22 bases. The length of the CDR3 is 19 residues. Germline V lookup: CDR1 SEHNR, CDR2 FQNEAQ (reference sequence). CDR3 loop: CASSFSPPGTPRSNQPQHF. The CDR3 DNA reads as TGTGCCAGCAGCTTCTCCCCGCCGGGTACCCCCCGGAGCAATCAGCCCCAGCATTTT.